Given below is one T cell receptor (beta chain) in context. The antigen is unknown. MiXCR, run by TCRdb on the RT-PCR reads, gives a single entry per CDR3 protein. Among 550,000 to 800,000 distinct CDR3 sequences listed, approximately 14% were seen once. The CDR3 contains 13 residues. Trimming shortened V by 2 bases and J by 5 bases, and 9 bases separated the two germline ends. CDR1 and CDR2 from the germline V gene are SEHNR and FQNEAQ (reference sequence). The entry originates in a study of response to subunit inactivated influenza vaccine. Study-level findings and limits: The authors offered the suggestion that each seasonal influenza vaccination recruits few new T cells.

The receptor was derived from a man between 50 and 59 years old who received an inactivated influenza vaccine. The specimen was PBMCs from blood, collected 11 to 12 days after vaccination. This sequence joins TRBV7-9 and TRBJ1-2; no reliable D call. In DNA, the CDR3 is TGTGCCAGCAGCTTAACAGAACGATATGGCTACACCTTC. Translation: CASSLTERYGYTF.